This is a list of T cell receptor beta chains from one sample in a study of cytomegalovirus exposure and HLA in healthy donors. Repertoires were generated with immunoSEQ multiplex PCR, while TCRdb's copy carries only in-frame clones and drops some. Of 99,000 or so clones in the sample, 76% were seen once. The sample consisted of PBMCs. The receptors originated from a man aged 40-50 years in good health and CMV-seropositive. Both conserved end residues are part of each CDR3. The order of the fields is clone size, J gene, D gene, V gene, CDR3 DNA, CDR3 protein. A D gene is named only where the DNA matches it firmly. Expanded clones are given a class, and other clones once, few, many or no size at all.

-	TRBJ2-4	TRBD2	TRBV5-4	TGTGCCAGCAGTAACCAGGGAGGGGCCAAAAACATTCAGTACTTC	CASSNQGGAKNIQYF
-	TRBJ2-6	-	TRBV12-5	TGTGCTAGTGGTTCCCGGTCCTCTGGGGCCAACGGCCTGACTTTC	CASGSRSSGANGLTF
-	TRBJ1-3	-	TRBV14	TGTGTCAGCAGCCAAAGACAGGCTCTTGGTCTGGGAAACACCATATATTTT	CVSSQRQALGLGNTIYF
-	TRBJ1-3	-	TRBV7-9	TGTGCCAGCAGCTTAGTGCTGAGGACAGCTTCTGGAAACACCATATATTTT	CASSLVLRTASGNTIYF
few	TRBJ2-1	-	TRBV9	TGTGCCAGCAGCGTTGGACACTTAGGCTCCTACAATGAGCAGTTCTTC	CASSVGHLGSYNEQFF
once	TRBJ2-2	TRBD2	TRBV7-6	TGTGCCAGCAGCCTGATTAGCGGGGGGACCGGGGAGCTGTTTTTT	CASSLISGGTGELFF
-	TRBJ1-5	-	TRBV19	TGTGCCAGTAGCGCTTATCAATGGGCAAATCAGCCCCAGCATTTT	CASSAYQWANQPQHF
-	TRBJ1-5	-	TRBV19	TGTGCCAGTAACCCAGGGTGGGAAAATCAGCCCCAGCATTTT	CASNPGWENQPQHF
-	TRBJ2-1	-	TRBV4-3	TGCGCCAGCAGCTCCGGGACATACAATGAGCAGTTCTTC	CASSSGTYNEQFF
few	TRBJ2-7	TRBD2	TRBV11-2	TGTGCCAGCAGCCACCTTGGCGGGACTAGCGGGAGTGGGGAGCAGTACTTC	CASSHLGGTSGSGEQYF
-	TRBJ2-7	-	TRBV5-5	TGTGCCAGCAGTCAACAGGGAGCCCACGAGCAGTACTTC	CASSQQGAHEQYF
-	TRBJ1-3	-	TRBV6-5	TGTGCCAGTTCCAAGGACAGCTCTGGAAACACCATATATTTT	CASSKDSSGNTIYF
-	TRBJ2-7	-	TRBV21-1	TGTGCCAGCAGCAAAGCAACAGGGAGAACCTACGAGCAGTACTTC	CASSKATGRTYEQYF
-	TRBJ1-5	TRBD1	TRBV6-6	TGTGCCAGCAGATTACTCCGGGACAGGGGGCCACAGCCCCAGCATTTT	CASRLLRDRGPQPQHF
-	TRBJ1-1	-	TRBV6-5	TGTGCCAGCAGTACAGGGCGCCGTTCCACTGAAGCTTTCTTT	CASSTGRRSTEAFF
-	TRBJ1-4	-	TRBV4-1	TGCGCCAGCAGCCAAGATGGGCAGATTAATGAAAAACTGTTTTTT	CASSQDGQINEKLFF
-	TRBJ2-7	TRBD2	TRBV19	TGTGCCAGTAGTACCAGACTAGCGGCTACCCCCTACGAGCAGTACTTC	CASSTRLAATPYEQYF
-	TRBJ2-1	TRBD2	TRBV12-5	TGTGCTAGTGGTTTGAGACTAGCGGGCGACAATGAGCAGTTCTTC	CASGLRLAGDNEQFF
-	TRBJ1-2	-	TRBV5-1	TGCGCCAGCACCAGTGGGGGAGGTGGGAACTATGGCTACACCTTC	CASTSGGGGNYGYTF
-	TRBJ2-2	TRBD2	TRBV30	TGTGCCTGGATGGGCGCGGGAGCCGGGGAGCTGTTTTTT	CAWMGAGAGELFF
once	TRBJ1-1	-	TRBV4-2	TGTGCCAGCAGCCAACCAGGGGCCGATGAAGCTTTCTTT	CASSQPGADEAFF
-	TRBJ1-5	-	TRBV7-2	TGTGCCAGCAGCTCGCTATATAGCAATCAGCCCCAGCATTTT	CASSSLYSNQPQHF
-	TRBJ1-1	TRBD1	TRBV7-2	TGTGCCAGCAGCGTAGGACAGGCGCAAGGAGCTTTCTTT	CASSVGQAQGAFF
-	TRBJ2-2	-	TRBV2	TGTGCCAGCAGATACAGGGTTAGCGGGGAGCTGTTTTTT	CASRYRVSGELFF
-	TRBJ2-7	TRBD1	TRBV10-3	TGTGCCACCCTTGCAGGAGACAGGGTTAGCTACGAGCAGTACTTC	CATLAGDRVSYEQYF
-	TRBJ2-3	TRBD2	TRBV7-9	TGTGCCAGCAGCTTACTAGCGGGGGTCACAGATACGCAGTATTTT	CASSLLAGVTDTQYF
-	TRBJ1-2	-	TRBV7-9	TGTGCCAGCAGCTTAGGGGCAGAACATGGCTACACCTTC	CASSLGAEHGYTF
-	TRBJ2-5	TRBD2	TRBV7-2	TGTGCCAGCAGCTTATTTGCGGGAGCAGAGACCCAGTACTTC	CASSLFAGAETQYF
few	TRBJ1-5	-	TRBV19	TGTGCCAGTAGTCAAGGGTCGCCGGGGGGTAGCAATCAGCCCCAGCATTTT	CASSQGSPGGSNQPQHF